This T cell receptor beta chain was sequenced for a study of identical twins (dated by TCRdb to about 2016). With respect to the entire study: TCR alpha and beta repertoires from monozygotic twins, unrelated adults of various ages and cord blood were deep-sequenced to test whether fetal clonotypes persist. To rule out contamination, the twin experiments were replicated at different times with different library preparation protocols. General conclusions and limits of the study: Out-of-frame TCR alpha sequences shared between twins showed an excess of low generation-probability sequences compared with coincidental sharing between unrelated individuals. Abundant cord blood beta clonotypes had fewer insertions, young adult naive repertoires showed a similar but weaker trend, and memory repertoires showed no such trend. In beta out-of-frame sequences, excess twin sharing was weaker, because having fewer shared sequences lowered the signal-to-noise ratio. Zero-insertion analyses could be partly confounded by invariant T cells such as MAIT and iNKT, although diverse VJ usage argued against such confounding for most clonotypes. Out-of-frame TCR alpha sharing in monozygotic twins was systematically underestimated by recombination models, whereas sharing between unrelated individuals was in agreement with the recombination models. Conclusions relied on cross-sectional statistical analysis, since the same donors could not be followed over many years.

The CDR3 sequence holds 14 residues, the cysteine and phenylalanine included. The sequence is cut down to CDR3 DNA, 42 bases in frame from base 1. The V end loses 3 bases and the J end loses 3 bases, and a stretch of 8 bases separates them. This clonotype was found many times. It lacks a known antigen. No base-level quality is on record; no much larger clone is a single base apart. Library prep was done by 5' RACE. The sequencer listed for this sample is Illumina HiSeq 2000. Template switching introduced a universal primer binding site; the final cDNA contained a unique molecular identifier, enabling accurate counting of TCR cDNA molecules. Specific primers in the conserved constant-segment region were used to synthesize first-strand cDNA for the TCR alpha and beta chains. To control for contamination, every cDNA library was double barcoded, receiving both a SMART-Mk sample barcode and Illumina barcodes. TruSeq adapter sequences, together with Illumina sample barcodes, were added in two successive PCR steps. The Illumina HiSeq platform was used with custom primers to sequence TCR alpha and beta cDNA libraries. In the paper's pipeline: MiGEC was used to process raw reads and extract unique molecular identifiers, and MiXCR was used to find CDR3 positions. Recombination models were inferred per individual with the repgenHMM and IGoR tools using an EM algorithm. Shared clonotypes were analyzed with the tcR package in R, and sharing was normalized by the product of cloneset sizes. To study raw recombination without the effects of thymic and clonal selection, out-of-frame nonproductive sequences were analyzed. In TCRdb, the public reads were trimmed at Q25 with fastp and aligned with MiXCR, with productive beta chains retained. Records with the same CDR3 protein are collapsed into one entry carrying the most frequent genes and DNA. What appears here as the V and J calls and clone size reflects TCRdb's work, not the paper's. A total of about 260,000 distinct CDR3 sequences appear in this sample, approximately 7% of them only once. The ten most abundant clones make up around 3.4% of the sample.

All donors were healthy Caucasians. The twin cohort consisted of three pairs of female monozygotic twins, all aged about 18 to 29 years. Using Miltenyi CD45RO+ enrichment and human naive T-cell isolation kits, memory (CD45RO+) and naive T cells were isolated from PBMC. These same data were also listed under a study on yellow fever vaccine responses in identical twins. The second source states: The authors reported that the T cell response to vaccination in identical twins appeared partly convergent and partly personalized. In the study, vaccine-responding T cell clones were precisely tracked in identical twins.

This sequence was found in a woman younger than 35 in good health. Sequencing was carried out using memory (CD45RO+) T cells sorted from blood. The sample's cell subset or site label, decoded: CD45RO+ enriched T cells. The sequence links TRBV12-3 or TRBV12-4 to TRBJ2-2, with the D gene uncertain. The base sequence is TGTGCCAGCAGTTTCTCTTGGGACACCGGGGAGCTGTTTTTT. Its translation is CASSFSWDTGELFF.